Below, 32 T cell receptor beta chains from the same sample are listed, as sequenced in a study of cytomegalovirus exposure and HLA in healthy donors (TCRdb year 2017). Libraries came from the immunoSEQ multiplex PCR assay. For the multiplex PCR, a mixture combining 60 forward primers for TCR Vbeta segments and 13 reverse primers for TCR Jbeta segments was used. Held by TCRdb, this immuneACCESS table contains in-frame sequences only and omits some clones. Under half of the omission traces to an unresolved V gene where checked; the cause of the rest is unknown. This sample is represented by 37,000 or so clones; around 81% of them were singletons. Together, the top ten hold roughly 10% of the sample. Material for sequencing was PBMCs. Source of these receptors: a woman between 35 and 50 years old in good health and CMV-seronegative.

The genes are TRBV5-1 and TRBJ2-5; 8 bases are shared with TRBD2. J gave up 5 bases and V 0 bases, and 6 bases lay outside the gene matches. Germline V lookup: CDR1 SGHRS, CDR2 YFSETQ. There are 15 residues in the CDR3. The CDR3 DNA reads TGCGCCAGCAGCTTGGCCGGGACTAGTAGTGAGACCCAGTACTTC. Residues: CASSLAGTSSETQYF.

The J gene is TRBJ1-4, the V gene TRBV5-5; D is unclear. This CDR3 has 14 amino acids. Trimming stripped 7 bases from V and 0 bases from J, with 10 bases between. Germline V lookup: CDR1 SGHKS, CDR2 YYEKEE (reference sequence). The CDR3 reads CASGSGTTNEKLFF. CDR3 nucleotide sequence: TGTGCCAGCGGCTCCGGGACAACTAATGAAAAACTGTTTTTT.

CDR3 nucleotide sequence: TGTGCCAGCAGCACCTCCGGGACAAACTACGAGCAGTACTTC. It specifies CASSTSGTNYEQYF. This chain connects TRBV9 to TRBJ2-7, with D perhaps TRBD1 (6 bases). V shed 4 bases and J shed 3 bases, with 14 bases lying between them. Per germline, CDR1 SGDLS and CDR2 YYNGEE. The CDR3 totals 14 residues.

The chain joins TRBV7-9 to TRBJ2-3; TRBD1 matches at 8 bases. This CDR3 is 14 amino acids long. V trimming: 4 bases; J trimming: 4 bases; junction bases outside the gene matches: 4. Germline assignment: CDR1 SEHNR and CDR2 FQNEAQ (reference sequence). The CDR3 DNA sequence: TGTGCCAGCAGCTCCGGGACAGGCCCAGATACGCAGTATTTT. As protein: CASSSGTGPDTQYF.

The chain is built from TRBV29-1 and TRBJ2-5; 9 nucleotides agree with TRBD2. Per germline, CDR1 SQVTM and CDR2 ANQGSEA. The CDR3 sequence is 15 residues long. Trimming took 7 bases from V and 0 from J; bases not matched to a gene: 9. The CDR3 reads CSGRGSGGYQETQYF. CDR3 DNA: TGCAGCGGCCGAGGTAGCGGGGGTTACCAAGAGACCCAGTACTTC.

V and J are TRBV6-5 and TRBJ1-1; D uncertain. Trimming shortened V by 7 bases and J by 1 base, and 13 bases separated the two germline ends. This CDR3 contains 14 residues. Germline assignment: CDR1 MNHEY and CDR2 SVGAGI. The CDR3 sequence: CASKLSIANTEAFF. CDR3 coding DNA: TGTGCCAGCAAGCTCTCGATCGCGAACACTGAAGCTTTCTTT.

The chain's CDR3 is CASSLRGRVTTDTQYF. CDR3 in DNA: TGTGCCAGCAGCTTAAGGGGGAGGGTGACCACAGATACGCAGTATTTT. This chain links TRBV7-3 with TRBJ2-3; 7 bases are shared with TRBD2. The CDR3 has 16 amino acids. Germline V gene lookup returns CDR1 SGHTA and CDR2 FQGTGA. Trimming took 1 base from V and 2 from J; bases not matched to a gene: 6.

The chain couples TRBV2 to TRBJ1-5; D unclear. Per the germline V gene, CDR1 is SNHLY and CDR2 is FYNNEI. The CDR3 loop spans 14 amino acids. The ends were cut back, 6 bases at V and 5 bases at J, with 14 bases in the middle. CDR3 bases: TGTGCCAGCAGCGAGGAGGCTTACTATCAGCCCCAGCATTTT. This gives the protein CASSEEAYYQPQHF.

The chain couples TRBV25-1 to TRBJ1-4; D is unclear. V was shortened by 3 bases and J by 4 bases, with 9 bases between the two germline ends. The germline V gene has CDR1 MGHDK and CDR2 SYGVNS. The CDR3 has 14 residues. CDR3 in DNA: TGTGCCAGCAGTGAGACACAATATAATGAAAAACTGTTTTTT. Residues: CASSETQYNEKLFF.

The chain links TRBV15 to TRBJ2-3; 7 bases are shared with TRBD2. Germline values: CDR1 LNHNV, CDR2 YYDKDF (reference sequence). V lost 5 bases, J lost 0 bases, and 11 bases stayed unmatched. There are 17 residues in the CDR3. The CDR3 nucleotides read TGTGCCACCAGCCCATGGGGGGGGGAGGTTAGCACAGATACGCAGTATTTT. Residues: CATSPWGGEVSTDTQYF.

The chain links TRBV7-2 to TRBJ2-5, with D maybe TRBD1 (5 bases). V lost 0 bases, J lost 2 bases, and 10 bases lay in between. The V gene's germline CDR1 is SGHTA and CDR2 FQGNSA. The CDR3 is 15 residues long. The CDR3 region is CASSLADMGQETQYF. The DNA of the CDR3 is TGTGCCAGCAGCTTAGCGGACATGGGGCAAGAGACCCAGTACTTC.

V gene TRBV19 combines with J gene TRBJ1-1, with TRBD1 matching over 7 bases. The CDR3 is 13 amino acids. Trimming cost V 6 bases and J 7 bases; bases outside gene matches: 8. Germline lookup yields CDR1 LNHDA and CDR2 SQIVND (reference sequence). The CDR3 region is CASRTGTELEAFF. CDR3 DNA sequence: TGTGCCAGTAGAACCGGGACAGAACTTGAAGCTTTCTTT.

This chain links TRBV7-8 with TRBJ2-3; D not certain. CDR1 and CDR2 (germline): SGHVS, FQNEAQ. There are 19 residues in the CDR3. Trimming cost V 3 bases and J 0 bases, with 22 bases left between them. CDR3 DNA: TGTGCCAGCAGCTTCCAGGTGGCTTTAACCGTCTCAAGCACAGATACGCAGTATTTT. Amino acids: CASSFQVALTVSSTDTQYF.

The chain links TRBV28 to TRBJ2-7; TRBD1 might be the D (5 bases). Trimming shortened V by 10 bases and J by 1 base, and 8 bases separated the two germline ends. The germline V gene encodes CDR1 MDHEN and CDR2 SYDVKM. The CDR3 extends over 11 amino acids. The CDR3 sequence: CATTGSYEQYV. CDR3 nucleotide sequence: TGTGCCACCACAGGATCCTACGAGCAGTACGTC.

V is TRBV27 and J is TRBJ1-1, with a possible D match to TRBD1 (5 bases). This CDR3 is built from 13 residues. The germline gives CDR1 MNHEY, CDR2 SMNVEV (reference sequence). With 6 bases removed from V and 8 bases from J, the gap between germline ends came to 16 bases. This chain's CDR3 is CASSPRAGGEAFF. The CDR3 coding sequence is TGTGCCAGCAGCCCTCGGGCCGGGGGAGAAGCTTTCTTT.

V and J are TRBV13 and TRBJ1-5, with a possible D match to TRBD1 (5 bases). Germline CDR1 PRHDT, CDR2 FYEKMQ (reference sequence). The CDR3 length is 13 residues. The ends were cut back, 0 bases at V and 7 bases at J, with 7 bases in the middle. The CDR3 sequence is CASSLGGGQPQHF. CDR3 nucleotides: TGTGCCAGCAGCTTAGGGGGGGGGCAGCCCCAGCATTTT.

Relative to its sample, this clone is medium-sized. The rearrangement links TRBV6-5 to TRBJ2-7, with D possibly matching TRBD2 (6 bases). This CDR3 comprises 14 residues. CDR1 and CDR2 from the germline V gene are MNHEY and SVGAGI. V was trimmed by 6 bases and J by 2 bases, leaving 14 bases between them. The CDR3 bases are TGTGCCAGCAGCCCGACGGAGGGAGCCTACGAGCAGTACTTC. This encodes CASSPTEGAYEQYF.

The J gene is TRBJ1-6, the V gene TRBV27; D remains unclear. The germline CDR1 and CDR2 sequences are MNHEY and SMNVEV (reference sequence). The CDR3 is made up of 14 amino acids. V was cut by 2 bases and J by 9 bases, with 11 bases left in between. CDR3: CASSLGQGGSPLHF. Written as DNA, the CDR3 is TGTGCCAGCAGTTTAGGTCAAGGCGGTTCACCCCTCCACTTT.

CDR3 in DNA: TGTGCCAGCAGAGCCCGGGACAGGACCTACGAGCAGTACGTC. Protein product: CASRARDRTYEQYV. V and J are TRBV6-1 and TRBJ2-7; 8 bases are a match to TRBD1. Per the germline V gene, CDR1 is MNHNS and CDR2 is SASEGT. Trimming cost V 6 bases and J 2 bases; bases outside gene matches: 6. The CDR3 loop spans 14 amino acids.

The genes are TRBV2 and TRBJ1-5; 9 nucleotides align to TRBD1. Trimming removed 3 bases from V and 7 bases from J; junction bases left unmatched: 7. CDR3 length equals 15 residues. CDR1 and CDR2 (germline): SNHLY, FYNNEI. The CDR3 bases are TGTGCCAGCAGTGAGAACAGGGGGCTTGGGCAGCCCCAGCATTTT. Translated: CASSENRGLGQPQHF. Looking up the rest from reference TRBV2 and TRBJ1-5 gives the full variable domain: EPEVTQTPSHQVTQMGQEVILRCVPISNHLYFYWYRQILGQKVEFLVSFYNNEISEKSEIFDDQFSVERPDGSNFTLKIRSTKLEDSAMYFCASSENRGLGQPQHFGDGTRLSIL.

The CDR3 DNA is TGCGCCAGCAGCCAAGCGGGACAGATCACCGGGGAGCTGTTTTTT. Amino acid sequence: CASSQAGQITGELFF. The rearrangement links TRBV4-3 to TRBJ2-2, with 7 nucleotides matching TRBD1. V shed 1 base, J shed 4 bases, and the junction held 3 bases outside the gene matches. Looked up from germline, CDR1 is LGHNA and CDR2 is YSLEER. The CDR3 loop spans 15 amino acids.

The V and J genes are TRBV10-3 and TRBJ2-7, with 9 positions matching TRBD1. The CDR3 is made up of 14 amino acids. After removal of 10 bases from V and 5 bases from J, the junction contained 12 bases not matched to a gene. Germline CDR1 is ENHRY and CDR2 is SYGVKD. The CDR3 reads CATKDGQGNHEQYF. The CDR3 DNA is TGTGCCACCAAGGACGGACAGGGGAACCACGAGCAGTACTTC.

The rearrangement uses TRBV5-6 and TRBJ1-6; D remains unclear. V gave up 1 base and J gave up 4 bases, with 9 bases separating them. The CDR3 spans 15 residues. From germline, CDR1 is SGHDT and CDR2 YYEEEE. CDR3 nucleotide sequence: TGTGCCAGCAGCTTGCTAACGGGATATAATTCACCCCTCCACTTT. It yields the protein CASSLLTGYNSPLHF.

This clone showed up just a few times. This rearrangement joins TRBV6-5 to TRBJ1-5; maybe TRBD1 (6 bases). The ends were cut back, 9 bases at V and 2 bases at J, with 17 bases in the middle. Germline CDR1 and CDR2: MNHEY and SVGAGI. This CDR3 region has 15 residues. The CDR3 bases are TGTGCCAGGGTAAGGACAGTCCCTGGCAATCAGCCCCAGCATTTT. Encoded protein: CARVRTVPGNQPQHF.

The chain's CDR3 is CASSASGHRNTEAFF. DNA for the CDR3: TGTGCCAGTAGTGCCTCGGGACACCGGAACACTGAAGCTTTCTTT. This chain uses TRBV19 with TRBJ1-1; D might be TRBD1 (6 bases). The ends were cut back, 5 bases at V and 1 base at J, with 14 bases in the middle. CDR3 length equals 15 residues. CDR1 LNHDA and CDR2 SQIVND come from the germline V gene (reference sequence).

The chain has TRBV6-6 and TRBJ1-4, with 7 positions matching TRBD1. Germline-derived CDR1 and CDR2 are MNHNY and SVGAGI (reference sequence). The CDR3 loop spans 16 amino acids. Trimming took 5 bases from V and 4 from J; bases not matched to a gene: 10. The CDR3 DNA follows: TGTGCCAGCAGTACAGAAGGGGGCCTGCTTAATGAAAAACTGTTTTTT. Encoded protein: CASSTEGGLLNEKLFF.

The chain combines TRBV7-2 with TRBJ1-2, with 8 bases that match TRBD1. The V segment lost 6 bases and the J segment 3 bases; nucleotides outside the gene matches: 9. Germline values: CDR1 SGHTA, CDR2 FQGNSA. The CDR3 runs 15 residues. Written as DNA, the CDR3 is TGTGCCAGCAGAAGGTCAGGGGGCGCCGACTATGGCTACACCTTC. It specifies CASRRSGGADYGYTF.

DNA for the CDR3: TGTGCCAGCAGCAAGACAGGGTGGGGGCAGCCCCAGCATTTT. Amino acid sequence: CASSKTGWGQPQHF. This rearrangement joins TRBV2 to TRBJ1-5, with 7 bases matching TRBD1. Germline lookup yields CDR1 SNHLY and CDR2 FYNNEI. The V gene end was trimmed by 6 bases and the J gene end by 7 bases; junction bases not matched to a gene: 9. The length of the CDR3 is 14 residues.

This chain links TRBV6-5 with TRBJ1-2; TRBD1 might be the D (5 bases). This CDR3 comprises 15 residues. Germline V gene lookup returns CDR1 MNHEY and CDR2 SVGAGI. The V gene lost 3 bases and the J gene lost 4 bases, with 15 bases spanning the gap. CDR3 coding DNA: TGTGCCAGCAGTTATAGGCGGGGCGTAGGCTATGGCTACACCTTC. As protein: CASSYRRGVGYGYTF.

This clone was seen once. V and J are TRBV4-3 and TRBJ2-2; 9 nucleotides line up with TRBD2. Germline values: CDR1 LGHNA, CDR2 YSLEER. Germline trimming cut 0 bases from V and 3 bases from J; bases unmatched to any gene: 11. This CDR3 is built from 19 residues. The chain's CDR3 is CASSQDHRWSGGYTGELFF. Here the CDR3 DNA reads TGCGCCAGCAGCCAAGATCATAGGTGGAGCGGGGGGTACACCGGGGAGCTGTTTTTT.

V and J are TRBV6-6 and TRBJ2-7, with D possibly TRBD2 on 5 matching bases. Germline CDR1 is MNHNY and CDR2 is SVGAGI (reference sequence). The CDR3 totals 12 residues. The germline V and J ends were trimmed by 6 bases and 7 bases, with 13 bases remaining between them. CDR3 amino acids: CASRSATGEQYV. CDR3 DNA: TGTGCCAGCAGGTCGGCGACGGGGGAGCAGTACGTC.

This CDR3 is CASSVTSGVYQETQYF. CDR3 sequence (DNA): TGTGCCAGCAGCGTGACTAGCGGGGTCTACCAAGAGACCCAGTACTTC. The chain carries TRBV7-2 and TRBJ2-5; TRBD2 agrees at 11 bases. With V trimmed by 5 bases and J by 0 bases, 5 bases remained unmatched. Looked up from germline, CDR1 is SGHTA and CDR2 is FQGNSA. CDR3 length equals 16 residues.